A single sample gave rise to the 29 T cell receptor beta chains below, sequenced in a study of cytomegalovirus exposure and HLA in healthy donors. A multiplex PCR was run with 60 Vbeta primers and 13 Jbeta primers. TCRdb keeps only in-frame clones here, not all; method: immunoSEQ multiplex PCR. This sample contains 120,000 to 150,000 clones. Sequenced sample: PBMCs. These receptors were obtained from a woman younger than 35 in good health and CMV-seronegative.

V usage is TRBV4-1 and J usage is TRBJ2-7; TRBD2 matches at 10 bases. With 4 bases clipped from V and 0 bases from J, the junction kept 3 bases outside the gene matches. CDR1 and CDR2 from the germline V gene are MGHRA and YSYEKL. CDR3 size: 15 residues. Here the CDR3 reads CASSLSSGGSYEQYF. In nucleotides, the CDR3 is TGCGCCAGCAGCCTTTCTAGCGGGGGCTCCTACGAGCAGTACTTC.

V and J are TRBV9 and TRBJ1-1; TRBD1 matches 11 bases. Germline loops: CDR1 SGDLS, CDR2 YYNGEE. J gave up 0 bases and V 3 bases, and 4 bases lay outside the gene matches. The CDR3 has 16 amino acids. The CDR3 DNA reads TGTGCCAGCAGCGGCAGGACAGGGGGCATGAACACTGAAGCTTTCTTT. This sequence encodes CASSGRTGGMNTEAFF.

V gene TRBV2 combines with J gene TRBJ1-2, with D unresolved. The CDR3 is made up of 14 amino acids. Germline V lookup: CDR1 SNHLY, CDR2 FYNNEI. Trimming shortened V by 3 bases and J by 0 bases, and 8 bases separated the two germline ends. The CDR3 bases are TGTGCCAGCAGTGAGTCGGGATCTAACTATGGCTACACCTTC. Protein product: CASSESGSNYGYTF.

The rearrangement joins TRBV19 to TRBJ1-2, with D possibly matching TRBD1 (5 bases). The CDR3 has 16 residues. V lost 5 bases, J lost 0 bases, and 16 bases lay in between. Germline V lookup: CDR1 LNHDA, CDR2 SQIVND (reference sequence). The CDR3 spells CASSPGRQPTNYGYTF. The DNA for the CDR3 is TGTGCCAGTAGTCCCGGAAGACAGCCTACTAACTATGGCTACACCTTC.

The genes are TRBV6-1 and TRBJ2-7, with TRBD2 as a possible D gene (6 bases). The CDR3 has 13 amino acids. V lost 5 bases, J lost 3 bases, and 11 bases lay in between. Germline lookup yields CDR1 MNHNS and CDR2 SASEGT. The CDR3 loop reads CASSNHGSYEQYV. CDR3 coding DNA: TGTGCCAGCAGTAATCACGGGAGCTACGAGCAGTACGTC.

The CDR3 protein is CASSLNGGTDYGYTF. The CDR3 DNA follows: TGTGCCAGCAGCTTAAATGGGGGCACGGACTATGGCTACACCTTC. The V gene is TRBV11-2, the J gene TRBJ1-2, with D possibly being TRBD1 (6 bases). Between the trimmed V and J ends, which lost 2 bases and 3 bases, there was a span of 13 bases. The CDR3 covers 15 residues. Per germline, CDR1 SGHAT and CDR2 FQNNGV.

In nucleotides, the CDR3 is TGTGCCCTCTATGGGACAGGCGAGGGGGGCTATGGCTACACCTTC. This sequence encodes CALYGTGEGGYGYTF. J is TRBJ1-2 and V is TRBV10-3, with 8 bases matching TRBD1. After removal of 11 bases from V and 4 bases from J, the junction contained 15 bases not matched to a gene. The CDR3 is 15 residues long. In germline, CDR1 is ENHRY, CDR2 SYGVKD.

On this clone: The sample holds other DNA sequences that translate to the same CDR3. The V and J genes are TRBV5-1 and TRBJ2-3; unclear D gene. This CDR3 has 12 amino acids. Trimming shortened V by 5 bases and J by 2 bases, and 6 bases separated the two germline ends. The germline CDR1 and CDR2 sequences are SGHRS and YFSETQ. CDR3 sequence: CASSLATDTQYF. For the CDR3, the DNA is TGCGCCAGCAGTCTGGCCACAGATACGCAGTATTTT.

The chain couples TRBV28 to TRBJ2-2, with TRBD2 matching over 8 bases. This CDR3 is 17 amino acids long. V was pared by 5 bases and J by 1 base, with 9 bases of the junction left unmatched. Germline CDR1 MDHEN, CDR2 SYDVKM. The DNA of the CDR3 is TGTGCCAGCAGTAATCTAGCTGCGGGAGGGAACACCGGGGAGCTGTTTTTT. Protein sequence: CASSNLAAGGNTGELFF. Full variable domain (missing parts from reference TRBV28 and TRBJ2-2): DVKVTQSSRYLVKRTGEKVFLECVQDMDHENMFWYRQDPGLGLRLIYFSYDVKMKEKGDIPEGYSVSREKKERFSLILESASTNQTSMYLCASSNLAAGGNTGELFFGEGSRLTVL.

This chain links TRBV9 with TRBJ2-7; 9 bases align to TRBD2. The CDR3 is 14 amino acids. V lost 4 bases to trimming and J lost 5 bases; unmatched junction nucleotides: 7. Germline V CDR1 and CDR2: SGDLS, YYNGEE. CDR3 amino acids: CASSFSGGVHEQYF. CDR3 nucleotides: TGTGCCAGCAGCTTTAGCGGGGGAGTCCACGAGCAGTACTTC.

A word on this clone: The junction departs from the called germline gene at one end, perhaps through a read error. The V call is TRBV6-1, the J call TRBJ2-1; maybe TRBD2 (6 bases). This CDR3 spans 16 amino acids. The V gene's germline CDR1 is MNHNS and CDR2 SASEGT. CDR3 amino acids: CASSKAGWGEYNEQFF. DNA for the CDR3: TGTGCCAGCAGTAAAGCGGGTTGGGGGGAATACAATGAGCAGTTCTTC.

The chain combines TRBV7-8 with TRBJ1-1; TRBD1 matches 12 bases. The ends lost 4 bases at V and 5 bases at J; junction bases unmatched: 5. The germline gives CDR1 SGHVS, CDR2 FQNEAQ. The CDR3 spans 15 residues. CDR3 bases: TGTGCCAGCAGCTCGGGACAGGGGGCGCGTACTGAAGCTTTCTTT. Its translation is CASSSGQGARTEAFF.

The chain employs TRBV7-9 and TRBJ1-2; unclear D gene. Deletions cut 5 bases from V and 4 bases from J, with 23 bases between. Germline CDR1 is SEHNR and CDR2 is FQNEAQ (reference sequence). CDR3 length equals 17 residues. CDR3 nucleotide sequence: TGTGCCAGCAGCGAACGACGGACTGCGACTCTAGGCTATGGCTACACCTTC. This encodes CASSERRTATLGYGYTF.

The chain employs TRBV6-6 and TRBJ2-7, with 9 nucleotides matching TRBD2. The CDR3 covers 13 residues. V was pared by 5 bases and J by 7 bases, with 6 bases of the junction left unmatched. Looked up from germline, CDR1 is MNHNY and CDR2 is SVGAGI (reference sequence). The CDR3: CASSPPLAGEQYF. CDR3 in DNA: TGTGCCAGCAGTCCTCCCCTAGCGGGGGAGCAGTACTTC.

V gene TRBV25-1 combines with J gene TRBJ1-1; 7 bases are a match to TRBD1. The CDR3 consists of 12 residues. The V and J ends lost 7 bases and 6 bases, in that order; junction bases with no gene match: 5. The germline gives CDR1 MGHDK, CDR2 SYGVNS. The CDR3 region has the DNA TGTGCCAGCAAAGGGGGCCCACCTGAAGCTTTCTTT. Its translation: CASKGGPPEAFF.

The rearrangement uses TRBV19 and TRBJ1-4, with D tentatively TRBD1 (5 bases). This CDR3 spans 15 amino acids. Germline CDR1 LNHDA, CDR2 SQIVND (reference sequence). The V end lost 5 bases, the J end lost 7 bases, and 17 bases lay between the germline ends. CDR3 nucleotides: TGTGCCAGTAGTGTAAAGACAGCGTGGGGTGAAAAACTGTTTTTT. This translates into CASSVKTAWGEKLFF. Together with reference TRBV19 and TRBJ1-4, the CDR3 gives the full variable domain: DGGITQSPKYLFRKEGQNVTLSCEQNLNHDAMYWYRQDPGQGLRLIYYSQIVNDFQKGDIAEGYSVSREKKESFPLTVTSAQKNPTAFYLCASSVKTAWGEKLFFGSGTQLSVL.

The chain joins TRBV5-1 to TRBJ2-5, with TRBD1 matching 12 bases. The germline gives CDR1 SGHRS, CDR2 YFSETQ. CDR3 length: 17 residues. Trimming removed 1 base from V and 4 bases from J; junction bases left unmatched: 8. This chain's CDR3 is CASSLNGDRGPAETQYF. CDR3 bases: TGCGCCAGCAGCTTGAATGGGGACAGGGGGCCGGCAGAGACCCAGTACTTC. Drawing the rest from reference TRBV5-1 and TRBJ2-5, the complete variable domain is KAGVTQTPRYLIKTRGQQVTLSCSPISGHRSVSWYQQTPGQGLQFLFEYFSETQRNKGNFPGRFSGRQFSNSRSEMNVSTLELGDSALYLCASSLNGDRGPAETQYFGPGTRLLVL.

The V and J genes are TRBV30 and TRBJ2-1, with 11 bases that match TRBD2. The CDR3 is 16 amino acids. The V and J ends lost 8 bases and 10 bases, in that order; junction bases with no gene match: 19. The V gene's germline CDR1 is GTSNPN and CDR2 SVGIG (reference sequence). The CDR3 DNA sequence: TGTGCCGCCGACCGGGGGACTAGCGGTCCCTCGGCCGAGCAGTTCTTC. Its protein product is CAADRGTSGPSAEQFF. Combining the CDR3 with reference TRBV30 and TRBJ2-1 gives the whole variable domain SQTIHQWPATLVQPVGSPLSLECTVEGTSNPNLYWYRQAAGRGLQLLFYSVGIGQISSEVPQNLSASRPQDRQFILSSKKLLLSDSGFYLCAADRGTSGPSAEQFFGPGTRLTVL.

The chain recombines TRBV19 with TRBJ1-5, with TRBD1 matching over 8 bases. Germline V gene sequence: CDR1 LNHDA, CDR2 SQIVND (reference sequence). J was trimmed by 1 base and V by 6 bases; bases with no gene match: 2. The CDR3 sequence is 14 residues long. CDR3 sequence: CASRRTGSNQPQHF. The CDR3 DNA is TGTGCCAGTAGACGGACAGGGAGCAATCAGCCCCAGCATTTT.

The rearrangement joins TRBV19 to TRBJ1-1; 10 nucleotides match TRBD1. J lost 6 bases, V lost 5 bases, and 12 bases had no gene match. This CDR3 comprises 16 residues. Germline CDR1 reads LNHDA; CDR2 reads SQIVND (reference sequence). The CDR3 bases are TGTGCCAGTAGTGCCCGGGACAGGGGAAGGGCTGCTGAAGCTTTCTTT. Amino acids: CASSARDRGRAAEAFF. The full variable domain, completed using reference TRBV19 and TRBJ1-1, is DGGITQSPKYLFRKEGQNVTLSCEQNLNHDAMYWYRQDPGQGLRLIYYSQIVNDFQKGDIAEGYSVSREKKESFPLTVTSAQKNPTAFYLCASSARDRGRAAEAFFGQGTRLTVV.

Written as DNA, the CDR3 is TGTGCCTGGAGTGTACTTTCCTTTGCCGGGGAGCTGTTTTTT. Translated: CAWSVLSFAGELFF. V usage is TRBV30 and J usage is TRBJ2-2; D unresolved. CDR3 size: 14 residues. Germline CDR1 is GTSNPN and CDR2 is SVGIG (reference sequence). The V gene lost 0 bases and the J gene lost 6 bases, with 11 bases spanning the gap.

The CDR3 here is CASSIGKGAYSNQPQHF. The CDR3 DNA is TGTGCCAGTAGTATAGGGAAGGGAGCGTATAGCAATCAGCCCCAGCATTTT. The gene calls are TRBV19 and TRBJ1-5; D unclear. From germline, CDR1 is LNHDA and CDR2 SQIVND (reference sequence). Trimming left V 1 base short and J 0 bases short, with 13 bases between. CDR3 length: 17 residues.

This chain uses TRBV10-3 with TRBJ1-1; the D gene is possibly TRBD1 (6 bases). V dropped 3 bases and J dropped 2 bases, with 13 bases sitting between them. This CDR3 spans 15 amino acids. Looked up from germline, CDR1 is ENHRY and CDR2 is SYGVKD. This CDR3 is CAISETTGPNTEAFF. Here the CDR3 DNA reads TGTGCCATCAGTGAAACCACAGGGCCTAACACTGAAGCTTTCTTT.

This CDR3 reads CASSAHRTSGSGNIQYF. CDR3 coding DNA: TGCGCCAGCAGTGCGCATCGGACTAGCGGGTCTGGAAACATTCAGTACTTC. The chain has TRBV10-2 and TRBJ2-4; TRBD2 matches at 11 bases. V trimming: 4 bases; J trimming: 6 bases; junction bases outside the gene matches: 11. The germline V gene has CDR1 WSHSY and CDR2 SAAADI. This CDR3 is 17 amino acids long.

The V and J genes are TRBV15 and TRBJ1-2; possibly TRBD1 for D (6 bases). Trimming shortened V by 0 bases and J by 5 bases, and 10 bases separated the two germline ends. The CDR3 has 14 amino acids. Germline lookup yields CDR1 LNHNV and CDR2 YYDKDF (reference sequence). As DNA, the CDR3 is TGTGCCACCAGCAGAGATGTGGGGGCTTATGGCTACACCTTC. This gives the protein CATSRDVGAYGYTF.

V gene TRBV15 combines with J gene TRBJ1-2; D is undetermined. Germline V gene sequence: CDR1 LNHNV, CDR2 YYDKDF (reference sequence). Trimming pared 5 bases from V and 8 bases from J, leaving 9 bases between. The CDR3 runs 11 residues. CDR3 sequence: CATSSGWGYTF. CDR3 DNA sequence: TGTGCCACCAGCTCGGGTTGGGGCTACACCTTC.

This chain connects TRBV28 to TRBJ2-2, with 8 positions matching TRBD2. The CDR3 is 13 amino acids. The J segment lost 4 bases and the V segment lost 6 bases, leaving 1 base of the junction unmatched. The V gene's germline CDR1 is MDHEN and CDR2 SYDVKM. This chain's CDR3 is CASSGLATGELFF. As DNA, the CDR3 is TGTGCCAGCAGCGGACTAGCCACCGGGGAGCTGTTTTTT.

V and J are TRBV28 and TRBJ1-5; tentative D call: TRBD1 (6 bases). Trimming stripped 4 bases from V and 0 bases from J, with 22 bases between. Germline CDR1 is MDHEN and CDR2 is SYDVKM. The CDR3 extends over 19 amino acids. The CDR3 region is CASSSNKIRDIYSNQPQHF. DNA of the CDR3: TGTGCCAGCAGTTCCAACAAAATCCGGGACATATATAGCAATCAGCCCCAGCATTTT.

The rearrangement links TRBV19 to TRBJ1-1; TRBD1 matches at 7 bases. CDR3 length equals 14 residues. V lost 3 bases to trimming and J lost 6 bases; unmatched junction nucleotides: 7. The germline CDR1 and CDR2 sequences are LNHDA and SQIVND (reference sequence). CDR3 in amino acids: CASSIEGASSEAFF. The CDR3 nucleotides read TGTGCCAGTAGTATCGAGGGGGCCAGTTCTGAAGCTTTCTTT.